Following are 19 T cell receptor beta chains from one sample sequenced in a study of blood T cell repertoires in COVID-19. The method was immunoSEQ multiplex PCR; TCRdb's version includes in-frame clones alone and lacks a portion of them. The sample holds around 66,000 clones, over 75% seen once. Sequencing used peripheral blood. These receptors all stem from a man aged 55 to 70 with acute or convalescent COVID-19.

The CDR3 loop is CASSEETGVAANYGYTF. The CDR3 region has the DNA TGTGCCAGCAGTGAAGAGACAGGGGTGGCTGCTAACTATGGCTACACCTTC. The genes are TRBV2 and TRBJ1-2, with TRBD1 matching 8 bases. Germline V gene lookup returns CDR1 SNHLY and CDR2 FYNNEI. The trim removed 1 base at V and 0 bases at J, leaving 7 bases unmatched. The CDR3 is made up of 17 amino acids.

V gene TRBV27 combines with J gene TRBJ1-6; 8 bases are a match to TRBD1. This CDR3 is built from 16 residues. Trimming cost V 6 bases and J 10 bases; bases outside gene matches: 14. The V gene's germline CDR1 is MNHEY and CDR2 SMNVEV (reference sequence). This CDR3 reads CASSHLTGANGSPLHF. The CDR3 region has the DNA TGTGCCAGCAGCCACCTGACAGGGGCTAATGGATCACCCCTCCACTTT.

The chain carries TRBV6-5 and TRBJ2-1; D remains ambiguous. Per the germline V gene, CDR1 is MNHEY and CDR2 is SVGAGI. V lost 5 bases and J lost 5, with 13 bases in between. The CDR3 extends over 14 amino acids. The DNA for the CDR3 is TGTGCCAGCAGTCCCCGTTTTGGAGACAATGAGCAGTTCTTC. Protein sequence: CASSPRFGDNEQFF.

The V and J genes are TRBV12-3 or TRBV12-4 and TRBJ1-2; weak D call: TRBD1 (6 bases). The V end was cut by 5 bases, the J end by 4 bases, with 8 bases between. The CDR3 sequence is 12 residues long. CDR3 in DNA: TGTGCCAGCAGTGTACAGGGCTATGGCTACACCTTC. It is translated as CASSVQGYGYTF.

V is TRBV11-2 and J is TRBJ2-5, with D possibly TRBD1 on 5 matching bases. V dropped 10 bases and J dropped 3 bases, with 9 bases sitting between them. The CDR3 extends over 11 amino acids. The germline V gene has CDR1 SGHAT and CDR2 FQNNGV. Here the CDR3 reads CAKGAKETQYF. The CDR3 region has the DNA TGTGCCAAAGGGGCGAAAGAGACCCAGTACTTC.

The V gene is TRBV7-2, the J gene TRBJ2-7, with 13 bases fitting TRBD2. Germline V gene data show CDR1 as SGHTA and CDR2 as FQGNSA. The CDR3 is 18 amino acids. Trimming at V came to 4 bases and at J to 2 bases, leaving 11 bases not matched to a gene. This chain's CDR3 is CASSSLFRTSGGTYEQYF. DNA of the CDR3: TGTGCCAGCAGCTCCCTCTTTCGGACTAGCGGGGGAACCTACGAGCAGTACTTC.

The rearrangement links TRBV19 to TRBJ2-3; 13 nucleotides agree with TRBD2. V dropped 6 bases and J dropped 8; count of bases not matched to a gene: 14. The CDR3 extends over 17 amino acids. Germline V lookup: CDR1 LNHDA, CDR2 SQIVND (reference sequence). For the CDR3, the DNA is TGTGCCAGTAGCAATCCCGGGACTAGCGGGGTCCTACGTACGCAGTATTTT. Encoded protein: CASSNPGTSGVLRTQYF.

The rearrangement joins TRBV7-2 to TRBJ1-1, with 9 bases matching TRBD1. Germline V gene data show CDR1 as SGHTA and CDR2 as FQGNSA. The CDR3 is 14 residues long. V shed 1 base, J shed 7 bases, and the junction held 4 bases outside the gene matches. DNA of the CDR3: TGTGCCAGCAGCTTAGGGACAGGGGAGAATGAAGCTTTCTTT. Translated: CASSLGTGENEAFF.

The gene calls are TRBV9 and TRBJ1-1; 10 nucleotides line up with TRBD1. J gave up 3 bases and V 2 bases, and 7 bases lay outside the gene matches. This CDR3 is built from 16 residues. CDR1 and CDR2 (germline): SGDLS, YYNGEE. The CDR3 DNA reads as TGTGCCAGCAGCGTCCCGGGACAGGGGTTGCACACTGAAGCTTTCTTT. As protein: CASSVPGQGLHTEAFF.

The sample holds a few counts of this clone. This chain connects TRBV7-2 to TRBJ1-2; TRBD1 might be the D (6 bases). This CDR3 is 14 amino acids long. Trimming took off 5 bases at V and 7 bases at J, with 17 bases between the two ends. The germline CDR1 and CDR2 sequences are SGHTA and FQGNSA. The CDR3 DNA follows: TGTGCCAGCAGCCCTCTAGGGGGTCCTTCTGGCTACACCTTC. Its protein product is CASSPLGGPSGYTF.

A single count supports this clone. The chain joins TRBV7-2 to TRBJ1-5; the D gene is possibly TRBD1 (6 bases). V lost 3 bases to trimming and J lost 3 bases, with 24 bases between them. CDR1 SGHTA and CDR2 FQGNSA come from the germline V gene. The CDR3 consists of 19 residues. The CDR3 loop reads CASSFRGHKGVGDNQPQHF. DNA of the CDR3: TGTGCCAGCAGCTTTAGGGGACACAAGGGGGTTGGGGACAATCAGCCCCAGCATTTT.

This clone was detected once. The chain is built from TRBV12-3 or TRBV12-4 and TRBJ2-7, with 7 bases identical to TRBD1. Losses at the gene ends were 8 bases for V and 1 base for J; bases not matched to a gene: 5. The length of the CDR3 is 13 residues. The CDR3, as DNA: TGTGCCAGCCACGAACAGGGGTCCTACGAGCAGTACTTC. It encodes CASHEQGSYEQYF.

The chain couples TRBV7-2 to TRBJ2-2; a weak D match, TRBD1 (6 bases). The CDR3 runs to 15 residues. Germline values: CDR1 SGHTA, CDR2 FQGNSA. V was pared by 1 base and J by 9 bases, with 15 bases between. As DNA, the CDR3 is TGTGCCAGCAGCTTAGATAGGGACATAGGGAGGGAGCTGTTTTTT. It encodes CASSLDRDIGRELFF.

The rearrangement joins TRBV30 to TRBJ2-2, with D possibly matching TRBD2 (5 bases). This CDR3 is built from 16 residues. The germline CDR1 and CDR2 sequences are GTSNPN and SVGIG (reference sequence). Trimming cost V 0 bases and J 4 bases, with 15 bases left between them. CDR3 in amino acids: CAWSVLLGRVTGELFF. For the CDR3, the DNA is TGTGCCTGGAGTGTACTTTTGGGGAGAGTCACCGGGGAGCTGTTTTTT.

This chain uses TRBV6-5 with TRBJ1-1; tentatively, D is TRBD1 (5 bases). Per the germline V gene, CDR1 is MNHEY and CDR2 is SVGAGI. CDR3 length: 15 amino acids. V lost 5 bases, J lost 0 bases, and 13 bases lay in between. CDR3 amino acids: CASSTRQTMNTEAFF. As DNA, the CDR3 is TGTGCCAGCAGTACGCGACAGACCATGAACACTGAAGCTTTCTTT.

The DNA for the CDR3 is TGTGCCAGCAGGGACTTCGGGGGACAGGGTCCCGATACGCAGTATTTT. Protein: CASRDFGGQGPDTQYF. The chain carries TRBV6-6 and TRBJ2-3, with 9 bases lining up with TRBD1. Germline trimming cut 6 bases from V and 6 bases from J; bases unmatched to any gene: 13. Per germline, CDR1 MNHNY and CDR2 SVGAGI (reference sequence). The CDR3 spans 16 residues.

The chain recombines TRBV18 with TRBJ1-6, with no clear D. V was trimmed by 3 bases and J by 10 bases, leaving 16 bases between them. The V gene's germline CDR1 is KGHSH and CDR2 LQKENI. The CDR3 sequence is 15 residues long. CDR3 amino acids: CASSPSPGRSSPLHF. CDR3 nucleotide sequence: TGTGCCAGCTCACCTTCCCCGGGTCGTTCATCACCCCTCCACTTT.

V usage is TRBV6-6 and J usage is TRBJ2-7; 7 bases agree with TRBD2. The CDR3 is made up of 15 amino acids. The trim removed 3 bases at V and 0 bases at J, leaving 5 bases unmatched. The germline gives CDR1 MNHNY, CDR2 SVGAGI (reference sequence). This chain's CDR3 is CASSYTAGSSYEQYF. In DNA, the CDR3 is TGTGCCAGCAGTTATACAGCGGGGAGCTCCTACGAGCAGTACTTC.

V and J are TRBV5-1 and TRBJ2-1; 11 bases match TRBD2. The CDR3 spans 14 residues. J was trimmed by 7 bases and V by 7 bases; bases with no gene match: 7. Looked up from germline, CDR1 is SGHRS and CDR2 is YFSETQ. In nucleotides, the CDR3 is TGCGCCAGCGCGGTGGTAGCGGGGGGGAATGAGCAGTTCTTC. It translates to CASAVVAGGNEQFF.